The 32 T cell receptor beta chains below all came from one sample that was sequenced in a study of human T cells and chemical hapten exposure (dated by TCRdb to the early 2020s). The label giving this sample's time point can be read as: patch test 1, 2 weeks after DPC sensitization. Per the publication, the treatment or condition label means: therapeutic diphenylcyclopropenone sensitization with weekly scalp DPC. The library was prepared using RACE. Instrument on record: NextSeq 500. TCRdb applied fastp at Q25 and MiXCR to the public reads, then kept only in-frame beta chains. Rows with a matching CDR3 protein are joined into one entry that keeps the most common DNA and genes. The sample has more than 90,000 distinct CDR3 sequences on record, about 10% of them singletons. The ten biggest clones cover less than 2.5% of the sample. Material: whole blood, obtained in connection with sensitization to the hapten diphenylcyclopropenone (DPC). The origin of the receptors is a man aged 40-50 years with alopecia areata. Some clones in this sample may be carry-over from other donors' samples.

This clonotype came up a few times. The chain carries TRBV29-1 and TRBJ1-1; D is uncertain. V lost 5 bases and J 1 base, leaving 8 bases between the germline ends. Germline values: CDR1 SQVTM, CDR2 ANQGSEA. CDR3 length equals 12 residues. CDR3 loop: CSVKTGNTEAFF. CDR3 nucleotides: TGCAGCGTTAAAACTGGGAACACTGAAGCTTTCTTT. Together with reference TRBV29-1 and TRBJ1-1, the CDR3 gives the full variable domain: SAVISQKPSRDICQRGTSLTIQCQVDSQVTMMFWYRQQPGQSLTLIATANQGSEATYESGFVIDKFPISRPNLTFSTLTVSNMSPEDSSIYLCSVKTGNTEAFFGQGTRLTVV.

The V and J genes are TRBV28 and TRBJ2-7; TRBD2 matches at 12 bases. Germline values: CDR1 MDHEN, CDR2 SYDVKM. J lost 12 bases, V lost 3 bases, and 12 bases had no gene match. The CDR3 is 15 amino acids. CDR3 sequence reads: CASSFLGTSGPVGYF. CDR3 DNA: TGTGCCAGCAGTTTCCTCGGGACTAGCGGGCCTGTGGGGTACTTC.

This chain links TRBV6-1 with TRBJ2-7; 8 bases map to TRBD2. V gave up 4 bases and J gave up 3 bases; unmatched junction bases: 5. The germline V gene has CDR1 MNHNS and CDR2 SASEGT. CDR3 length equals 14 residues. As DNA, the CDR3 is TGTGCCAGCAGTGGATCCGGGACTAGCTACGAGCAGTACTTC. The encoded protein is CASSGSGTSYEQYF.

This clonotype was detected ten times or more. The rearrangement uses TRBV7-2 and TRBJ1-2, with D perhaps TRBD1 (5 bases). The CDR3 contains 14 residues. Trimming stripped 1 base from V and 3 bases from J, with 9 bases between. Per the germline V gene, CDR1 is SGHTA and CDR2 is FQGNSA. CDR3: CASSLDGRDYGYTF. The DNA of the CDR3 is TGTGCCAGCAGCTTAGACGGCAGGGACTATGGCTACACCTTC.

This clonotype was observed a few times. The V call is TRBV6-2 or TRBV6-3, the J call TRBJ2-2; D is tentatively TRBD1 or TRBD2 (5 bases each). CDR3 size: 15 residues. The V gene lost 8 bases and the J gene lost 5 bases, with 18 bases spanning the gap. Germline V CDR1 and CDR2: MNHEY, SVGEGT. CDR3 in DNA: TGTGCCAGCCTTGTCGGGGCCTTGGGGACCGGGGAGCTGTTTTTT. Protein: CASLVGALGTGELFF.

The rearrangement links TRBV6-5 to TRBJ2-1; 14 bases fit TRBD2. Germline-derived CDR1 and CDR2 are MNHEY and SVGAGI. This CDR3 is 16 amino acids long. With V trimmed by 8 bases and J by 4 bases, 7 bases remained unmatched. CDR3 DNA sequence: TGTGCCAGCGGTGGATGGACTAGCGGGAGGTACAATGAGCAGTTCTTC. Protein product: CASGGWTSGRYNEQFF.

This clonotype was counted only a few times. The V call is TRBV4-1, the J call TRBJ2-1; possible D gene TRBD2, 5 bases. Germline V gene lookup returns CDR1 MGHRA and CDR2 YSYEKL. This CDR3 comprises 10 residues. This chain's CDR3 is CGAGVNEQFF. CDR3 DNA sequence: TGCGGGGCCGGGGTCAATGAGCAGTTCTTC.

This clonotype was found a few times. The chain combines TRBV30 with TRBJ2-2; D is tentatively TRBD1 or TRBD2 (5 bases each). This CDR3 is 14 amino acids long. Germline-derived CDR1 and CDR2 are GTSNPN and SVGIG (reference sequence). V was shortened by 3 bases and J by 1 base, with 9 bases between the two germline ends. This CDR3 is CAWRRGQNTGELFF. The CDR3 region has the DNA TGTGCCTGGAGACGGGGCCAGAACACCGGGGAGCTGTTTTTT.

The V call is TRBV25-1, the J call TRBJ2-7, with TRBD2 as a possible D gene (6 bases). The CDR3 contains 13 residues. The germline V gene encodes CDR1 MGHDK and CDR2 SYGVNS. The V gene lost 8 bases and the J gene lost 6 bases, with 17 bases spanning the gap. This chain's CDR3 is CASSRRRGGEQYF. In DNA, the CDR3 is TGTGCCAGCTCGCGAAGGCGGGGCGGCGAGCAGTACTTC.

CDR3 protein: CASSPGRISGRFDEQYV. CDR3 nucleotides: TGTGCCAGCAGCCCTGGCCGGATTAGCGGGAGATTTGACGAGCAGTACGTC. The V call is TRBV12-3 or TRBV12-4, the J call TRBJ2-7; TRBD2 matches 9 bases. The CDR3 is 17 amino acids. Trimming at V came to 6 bases and at J to 5 bases, leaving 17 bases not matched to a gene.

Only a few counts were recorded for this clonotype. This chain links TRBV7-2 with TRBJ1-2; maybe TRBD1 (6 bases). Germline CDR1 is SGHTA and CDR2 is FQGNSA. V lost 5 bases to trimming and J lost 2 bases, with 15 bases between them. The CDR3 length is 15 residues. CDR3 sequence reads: CASSPRAGANYGYTF. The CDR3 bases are TGTGCCAGCAGCCCTAGAGCGGGGGCAAACTATGGCTACACCTTC.

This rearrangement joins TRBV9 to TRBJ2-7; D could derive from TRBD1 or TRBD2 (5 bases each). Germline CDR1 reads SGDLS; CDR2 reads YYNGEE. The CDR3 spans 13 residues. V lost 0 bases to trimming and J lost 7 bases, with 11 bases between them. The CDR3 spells CASSVGRWGEQYF. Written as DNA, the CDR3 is TGTGCCAGCAGCGTAGGGAGGTGGGGGGAGCAGTACTTC.

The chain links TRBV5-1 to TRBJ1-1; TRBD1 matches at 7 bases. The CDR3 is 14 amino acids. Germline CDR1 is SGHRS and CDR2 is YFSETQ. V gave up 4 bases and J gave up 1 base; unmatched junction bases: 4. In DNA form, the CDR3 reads TGCGCCAGCAGCCTAGGGGACAGGAACACTGAAGCTTTCTTT. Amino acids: CASSLGDRNTEAFF.

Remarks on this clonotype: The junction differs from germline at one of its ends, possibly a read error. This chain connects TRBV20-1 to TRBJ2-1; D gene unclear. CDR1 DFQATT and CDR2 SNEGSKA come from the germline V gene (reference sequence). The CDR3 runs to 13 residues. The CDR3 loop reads CSASSTSHNEQFF. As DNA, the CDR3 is TGCAGTGCGTCCTCGACCTCCCACAATGAGCAGTTCTTC.

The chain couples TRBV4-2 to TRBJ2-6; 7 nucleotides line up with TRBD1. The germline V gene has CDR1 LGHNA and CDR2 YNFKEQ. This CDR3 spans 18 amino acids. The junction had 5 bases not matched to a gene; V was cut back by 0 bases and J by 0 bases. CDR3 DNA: TGTGCCAGCAGCCAAGAAGGGGGCCTCATCTCTGGGGCCAACGTCCTGACTTTC. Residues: CASSQEGGLISGANVLTF.

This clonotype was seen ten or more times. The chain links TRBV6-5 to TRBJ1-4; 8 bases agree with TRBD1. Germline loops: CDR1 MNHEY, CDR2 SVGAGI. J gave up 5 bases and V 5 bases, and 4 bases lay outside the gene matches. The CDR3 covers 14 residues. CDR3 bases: TGTGCCAGCAGTAGGGACAGGAGGAATGAAAAACTGTTTTTT. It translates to CASSRDRRNEKLFF.

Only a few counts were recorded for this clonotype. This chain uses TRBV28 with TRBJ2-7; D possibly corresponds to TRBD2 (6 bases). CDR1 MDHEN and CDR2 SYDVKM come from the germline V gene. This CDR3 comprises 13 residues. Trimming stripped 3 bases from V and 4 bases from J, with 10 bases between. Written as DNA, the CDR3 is TGTGCCAGCAGTTTCCTTAGCGGATACGAGCAGTACTTC. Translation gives CASSFLSGYEQYF.

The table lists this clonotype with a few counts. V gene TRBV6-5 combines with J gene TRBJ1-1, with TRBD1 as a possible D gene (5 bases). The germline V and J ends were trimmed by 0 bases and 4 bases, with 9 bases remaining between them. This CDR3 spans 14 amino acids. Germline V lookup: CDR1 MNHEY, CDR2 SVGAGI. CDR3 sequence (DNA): TGTGCCAGCAGTTACTCCCAGGGTGGCACTGAAGCTTTCTTT. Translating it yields CASSYSQGGTEAFF.

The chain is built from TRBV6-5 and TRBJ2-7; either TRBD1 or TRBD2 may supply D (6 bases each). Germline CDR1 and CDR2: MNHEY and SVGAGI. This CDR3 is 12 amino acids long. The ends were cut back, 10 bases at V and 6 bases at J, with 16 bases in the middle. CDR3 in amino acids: CAKYGRGLEQYV. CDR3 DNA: TGTGCCAAATACGGTCGGGGGCTCGAGCAGTACGTC.

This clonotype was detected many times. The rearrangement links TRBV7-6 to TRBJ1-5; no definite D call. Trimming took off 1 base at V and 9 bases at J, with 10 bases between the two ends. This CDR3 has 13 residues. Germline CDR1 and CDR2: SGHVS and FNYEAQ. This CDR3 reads CASSLEARGPQHF. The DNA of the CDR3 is TGTGCCAGCAGCTTAGAGGCCCGTGGGCCCCAGCATTTT. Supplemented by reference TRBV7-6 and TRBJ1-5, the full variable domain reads GAGVSQSPRYKVTKRGQDVALRCDPISGHVSLYWYRQALGQGPEFLTYFNYEAQQDKSGLPNDRFSAERPEGSISTLTIQRTEQRDSAMYRCASSLEARGPQHFGDGTRLSIL.

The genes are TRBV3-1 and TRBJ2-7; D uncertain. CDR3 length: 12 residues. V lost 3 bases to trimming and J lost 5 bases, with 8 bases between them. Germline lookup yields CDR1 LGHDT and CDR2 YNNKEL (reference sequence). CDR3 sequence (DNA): TGTGCCAGCAGCCATCCCCGTCACGAGCAGTACGTC. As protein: CASSHPRHEQYV.

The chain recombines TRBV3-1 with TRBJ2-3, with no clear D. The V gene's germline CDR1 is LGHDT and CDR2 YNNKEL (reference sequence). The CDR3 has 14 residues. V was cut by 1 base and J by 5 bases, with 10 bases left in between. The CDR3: CASSQVWSGDTQYF. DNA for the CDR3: TGTGCCAGCAGCCAAGTGTGGTCCGGAGATACGCAGTATTTT.

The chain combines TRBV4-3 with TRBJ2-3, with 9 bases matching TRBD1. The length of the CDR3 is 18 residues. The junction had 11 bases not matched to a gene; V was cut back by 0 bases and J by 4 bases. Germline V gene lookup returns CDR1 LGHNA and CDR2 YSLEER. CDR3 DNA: TGCGCCAGCAGCCAAGATCATTCAAACAGGGGGCGAGCAGATACGCAGTATTTT. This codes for CASSQDHSNRGRADTQYF.

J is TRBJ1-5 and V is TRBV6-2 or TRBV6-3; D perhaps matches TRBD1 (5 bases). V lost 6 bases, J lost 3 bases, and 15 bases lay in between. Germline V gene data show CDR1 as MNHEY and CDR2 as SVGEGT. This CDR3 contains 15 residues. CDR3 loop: CASSLDEGNNQPQHF. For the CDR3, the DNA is TGTGCCAGCAGCCTAGACGAGGGGAACAATCAGCCCCAGCATTTT.

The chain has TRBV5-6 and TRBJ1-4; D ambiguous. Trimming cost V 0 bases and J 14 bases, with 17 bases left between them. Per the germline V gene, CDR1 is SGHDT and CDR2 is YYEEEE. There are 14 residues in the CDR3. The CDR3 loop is CASSLGSTGTGLFF. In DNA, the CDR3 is TGTGCCAGCAGCTTGGGTTCAACGGGTACCGGGCTGTTTTTT.

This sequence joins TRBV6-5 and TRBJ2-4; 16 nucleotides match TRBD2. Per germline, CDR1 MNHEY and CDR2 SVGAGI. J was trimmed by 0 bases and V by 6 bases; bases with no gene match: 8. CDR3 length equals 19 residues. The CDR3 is CASSSPGLAGGGAKNIQYF. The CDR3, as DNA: TGTGCCAGCAGCTCTCCGGGACTAGCGGGAGGGGGAGCCAAAAACATTCAGTACTTC.

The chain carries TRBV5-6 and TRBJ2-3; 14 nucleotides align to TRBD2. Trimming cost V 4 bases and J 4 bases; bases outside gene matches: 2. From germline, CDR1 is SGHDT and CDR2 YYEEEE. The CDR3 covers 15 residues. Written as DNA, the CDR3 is TGTGCCAGCAGCCCGGGACTAGCGGGAGCAGATACGCAGTATTTT. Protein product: CASSPGLAGADTQYF.

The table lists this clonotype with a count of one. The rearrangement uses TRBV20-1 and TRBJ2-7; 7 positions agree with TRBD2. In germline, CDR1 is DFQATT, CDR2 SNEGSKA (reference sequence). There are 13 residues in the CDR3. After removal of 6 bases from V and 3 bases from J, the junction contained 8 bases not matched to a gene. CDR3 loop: CSAIYGTIYEQYF. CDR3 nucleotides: TGCAGTGCCATCTACGGGACTATCTACGAGCAGTACTTC.

CDR3 bases: TGTGCCAGCAGTGCCCGTAACGGGGTCTCCTACGAGCAGTACTTC. Protein sequence: CASSARNGVSYEQYF. The chain recombines TRBV6-6 with TRBJ2-7; the D gene is possibly TRBD2 (5 bases). The V gene's germline CDR1 is MNHNY and CDR2 SVGAGI (reference sequence). V gave up 5 bases and J gave up 0 bases, with 14 bases separating them. This CDR3 region has 15 residues.

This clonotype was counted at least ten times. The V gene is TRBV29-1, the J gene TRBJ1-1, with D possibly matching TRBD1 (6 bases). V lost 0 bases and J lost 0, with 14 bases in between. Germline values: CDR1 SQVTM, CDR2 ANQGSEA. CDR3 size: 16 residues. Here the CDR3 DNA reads TGCAGCGTTGAAGATCCCAGGGGCGTGATGAACACTGAAGCTTTCTTT. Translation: CSVEDPRGVMNTEAFF.

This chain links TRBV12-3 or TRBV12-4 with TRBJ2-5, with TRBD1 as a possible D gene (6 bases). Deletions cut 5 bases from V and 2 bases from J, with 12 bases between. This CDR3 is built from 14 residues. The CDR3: CASSNWGTQETQYF. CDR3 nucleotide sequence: TGTGCCAGCAGTAATTGGGGGACACAAGAGACCCAGTACTTC.

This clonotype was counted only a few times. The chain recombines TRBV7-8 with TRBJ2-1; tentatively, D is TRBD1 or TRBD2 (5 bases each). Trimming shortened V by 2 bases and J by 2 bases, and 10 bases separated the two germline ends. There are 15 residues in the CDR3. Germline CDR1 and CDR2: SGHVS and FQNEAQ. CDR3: CASSLTKGPYNEQFF. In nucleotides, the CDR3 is TGTGCCAGCAGCTTAACGAAGGGACCCTACAATGAGCAGTTCTTC.